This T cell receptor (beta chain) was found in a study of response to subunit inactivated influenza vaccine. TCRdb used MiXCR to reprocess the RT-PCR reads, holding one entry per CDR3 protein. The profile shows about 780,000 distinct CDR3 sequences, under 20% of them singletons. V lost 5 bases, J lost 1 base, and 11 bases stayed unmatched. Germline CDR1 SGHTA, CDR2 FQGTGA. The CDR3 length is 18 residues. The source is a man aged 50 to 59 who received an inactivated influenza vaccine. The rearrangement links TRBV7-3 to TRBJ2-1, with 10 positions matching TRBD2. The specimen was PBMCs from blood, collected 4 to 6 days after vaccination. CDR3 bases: TGTGCCAGCAGCCGAAGCGGGAGGGCCTCTATGTCCTACAATGAGCAGTTCTTC. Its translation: CASSRSGRASMSYNEQFF.